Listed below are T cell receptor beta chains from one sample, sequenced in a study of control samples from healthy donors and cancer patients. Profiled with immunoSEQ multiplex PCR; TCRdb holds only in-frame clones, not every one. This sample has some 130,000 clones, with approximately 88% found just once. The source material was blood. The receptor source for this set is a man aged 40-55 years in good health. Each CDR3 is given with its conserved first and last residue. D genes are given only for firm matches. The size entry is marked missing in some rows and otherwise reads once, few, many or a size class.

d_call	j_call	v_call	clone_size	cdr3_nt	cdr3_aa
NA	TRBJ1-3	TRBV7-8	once	TGTGCCAGCAGCTCGCCCGGGACCAGAATAGGCGCTGGAAACACCATATATTTT	CASSSPGTRIGAGNTIYF
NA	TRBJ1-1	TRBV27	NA	TGTGCCAGCAGCAAAGGGACTCACCGGGGTAGTACTGAAGCTTTCTTT	CASSKGTHRGSTEAFF
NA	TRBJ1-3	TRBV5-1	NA	TGCGCCAGCAGGGAATCACCTTCTGGAAACACCATATATTTT	CASRESPSGNTIYF
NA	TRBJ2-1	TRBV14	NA	TGTGCCAGCAGCCTCGTTAAGGTGGCGAGCCTTAATGAGCAGTTCTTC	CASSLVKVASLNEQFF
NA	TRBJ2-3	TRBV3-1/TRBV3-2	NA	TGTGCCAGCAGCCGTATAACTACCACAGATACGCAGTATTTT	CASSRITTTDTQYF
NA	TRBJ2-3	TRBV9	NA	TGTGCCAGCAGCGTAGGCCGGGGGAACACAGATACGCAGTATTTT	CASSVGRGNTDTQYF
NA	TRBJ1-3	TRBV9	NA	TGTGCCAGCAGCGGGGACCGATCTGGAAACACCATATATTTT	CASSGDRSGNTIYF
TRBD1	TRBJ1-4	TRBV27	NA	TGTGCCAGCAGTTTATCCAGGGGGGTTGAAAAACTGTTTTTT	CASSLSRGVEKLFF
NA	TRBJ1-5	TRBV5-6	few	TGTGCCAGCAGCCCCCGAGGGAGGGATCCAGACCAGCCCCAGCATTTT	CASSPRGRDPDQPQHF
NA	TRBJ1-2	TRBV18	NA	TGTGCCAGCTCACCATTGGGAGATGGCTACACCTTC	CASSPLGDGYTF
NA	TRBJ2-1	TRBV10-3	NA	TGTGCCATCAGTGGGACTCTCGGCGCGGGGATTGAGCAGTTCTTC	CAISGTLGAGIEQFF
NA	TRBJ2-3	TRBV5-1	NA	TGCGCCAGCAGCCTAGGCAGGGGCACAGATACGCAGTATTTT	CASSLGRGTDTQYF
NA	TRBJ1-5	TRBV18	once	TGTGCCAGCTCACCACTCTCCCGGGAGAGGGGTCAGCCCCAGCATTTT	CASSPLSRERGQPQHF
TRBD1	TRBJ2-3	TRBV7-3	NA	TGTGCCAGCAGCTTAGGACGACAGGGCCTCACAGATACGCAGTATTTT	CASSLGRQGLTDTQYF
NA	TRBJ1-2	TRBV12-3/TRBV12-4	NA	TGTGCCAGCAGTTTCCGAGGCCTCGATGGCTACACCTTC	CASSFRGLDGYTF
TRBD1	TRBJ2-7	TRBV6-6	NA	TGTGCCAGCAGTTACGGGACAGGGGGCTACGAGCAGTACTTC	CASSYGTGGYEQYF
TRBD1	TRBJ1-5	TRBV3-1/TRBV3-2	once	TGTGCCAGCAGCGGGACAGGGGAGCAGCCCCAGCATTTT	CASSGTGEQPQHF
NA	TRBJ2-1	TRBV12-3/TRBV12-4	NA	TGTGCCAGCAGTATACAGGGTTTTGAGCAGTTCTTC	CASSIQGFEQFF
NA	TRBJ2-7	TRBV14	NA	TGTGCCAGCAGCCAAGGTCCGTCGGCCGAGCAGTACTTC	CASSQGPSAEQYF
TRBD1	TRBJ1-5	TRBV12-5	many	TGTGCTAGTGGGGGACAGGGCATCCTGAATCAGCCCCAGCATTTT	CASGGQGILNQPQHF
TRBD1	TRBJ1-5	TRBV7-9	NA	TGTGCCAGCAGCCCGGGGACAGGTGATCAGCCCCAGCATTTT	CASSPGTGDQPQHF
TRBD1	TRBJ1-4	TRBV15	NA	TGTGCCACCAGCAGAGAAAGGGACAGGGGAGAAAAACTGTTTTTT	CATSRERDRGEKLFF
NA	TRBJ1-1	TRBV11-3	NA	TGTGCCAGCAGCTTAACGCCTATAGACACTGAAGCTTTCTTT	CASSLTPIDTEAFF
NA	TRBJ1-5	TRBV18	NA	TGTGCCAGCTCACCACTCTTTGGGCAGCCCCAGCATTTT	CASSPLFGQPQHF
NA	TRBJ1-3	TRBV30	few	TGTGCCTGGGGGGGAGGTAAAAACACCATATATTTT	CAWGGGKNTIYF
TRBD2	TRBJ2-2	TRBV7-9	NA	TGTGCCAGCAGCTCTACTAGCGGGGGAACCACCGGGGAGCTGTTTTTT	CASSSTSGGTTGELFF
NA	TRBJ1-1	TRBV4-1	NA	TGCGCCAGCAGCCAAGACGCCGGTGGGGGAGGGACTGAAGCTTTCTTT	CASSQDAGGGGTEAFF
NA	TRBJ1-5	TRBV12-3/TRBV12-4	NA	TGTGCCAGCACCCCGGTAGTTGGTCAGCCCCAGCATTTT	CASTPVVGQPQHF
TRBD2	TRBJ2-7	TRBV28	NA	TGTGCCAGCAGTTTAATTCGGGGGGGCTACGAGCAGTACTTC	CASSLIRGGYEQYF
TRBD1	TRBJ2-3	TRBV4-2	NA	TGTGCCAGCAGCCAAGAATCAGGACAGGGGCCCTCAGATACGCAGTATTTT	CASSQESGQGPSDTQYF
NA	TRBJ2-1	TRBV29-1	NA	TGCAGCGTGGAGCGGACGAGCAGTGAGCAGTTCTTC	CSVERTSSEQFF
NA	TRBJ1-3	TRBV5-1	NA	TGCGCCAGCAGCTTGGAAAGGCTTGATGGAAACACCATATATTTT	CASSLERLDGNTIYF
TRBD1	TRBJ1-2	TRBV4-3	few	TGCGCCAGCAGCCAAGAGCTACAGGGGGGGTATGGCTACACCTTC	CASSQELQGGYGYTF
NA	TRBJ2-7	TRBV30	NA	TGTGCCTGGAGCCCCACGGGTTACGAGCAGTACTTC	CAWSPTGYEQYF
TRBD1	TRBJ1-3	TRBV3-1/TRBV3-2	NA	TGTGCCAGCAGTCGCACAGGGGGCGCGGGTGGAAACACCATATATTTT	CASSRTGGAGGNTIYF
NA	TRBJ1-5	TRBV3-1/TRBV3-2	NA	TGTGCCAGCAGCCAAGAAACGGGCAGCGGCAATCAGCCCCAGCATTTT	CASSQETGSGNQPQHF
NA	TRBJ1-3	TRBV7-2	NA	TGTGCCAGCAGCTCGTTTACTGGAAACACCATATATTTT	CASSSFTGNTIYF
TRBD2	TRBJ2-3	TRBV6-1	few	TGTGCCAGCAGTGAAGTGGGTAGCGGGGCGGATACGCAGTATTTT	CASSEVGSGADTQYF
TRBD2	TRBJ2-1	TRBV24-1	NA	TGTGCCACCAGTGATCGTCGGGGGGGCTCCTACAATGAGCAGTTCTTC	CATSDRRGGSYNEQFF